Listed below are T cell receptor beta chains from one sample, sequenced in a study of T-cell memory formation after mild COVID-19. TCRdb passed the 5' RACE reads through MiXCR, listing each CDR3 protein once. The sample has roughly 43,000 distinct CDR3 sequences; less than 9.5% are singletons. Specimen: PBMCs or a T cell subset sorted from them (not recorded which). The receptor set was obtained from an adult woman who had mild COVID-19 (a few samples of this study predate the infection). Cell type and time point are not known. Both conserved end residues are part of each CDR3. The D gene is left open where the match is weak. A row's size may be missing; if present it is once, few, many or a size class.

clone size	CDR3 length	V gene	D gene	J gene	CDR3 DNA	CDR3 protein
few	14	TRBV5-1	NA	TRBJ2-5	TGCGCCAGCAGCTTGGGCAGCGTTCAAGAGACCCAGTACTTC	CASSLGSVQETQYF
few	14	TRBV12-3/TRBV12-4	NA	TRBJ2-4	TGTGCCAGCAGTTTTAGGGGGGGCCTGGACATTCAGTACTTC	CASSFRGGLDIQYF
NA	14	TRBV7-2	NA	TRBJ1-1	TGTGCCAGCAGCCCGACTCTGGGGGACACTGAAGCTTTCTTT	CASSPTLGDTEAFF
few	15	TRBV7-7	NA	TRBJ2-5	TGTGCTAGCAGCTCCGGCAGGGTGTGGGGAGAGACCCAGTACTTC	CASSSGRVWGETQYF
medium-sized	19	TRBV29-1	TRBD2	TRBJ2-5	TGCAGCGTTGAGCCTATGACTAGCGGGGGGGCCTACGGGCAAGAGACCCAGTACTTC	CSVEPMTSGGAYGQETQYF
NA	15	TRBV9	NA	TRBJ1-6	TGTGCCAGCAGCGTAGGACGCTCCTATAATTCACCCCTCCACTTT	CASSVGRSYNSPLHF
few	14	TRBV4-1	NA	TRBJ2-7	TGCGCCAGCAGCCCCAACTCGGGGACCTACGAGCAGTACTTC	CASSPNSGTYEQYF
NA	13	TRBV12-3/TRBV12-4	TRBD1	TRBJ2-7	TGTGCCAGCAGCTACGGGACAGGCGGAGAGCAGTACTTC	CASSYGTGGEQYF
many	11	TRBV24-1	NA	TRBJ2-7	TGTGCCACCAGTGATTTCAACGAGCAGTACTTC	CATSDFNEQYF
many	16	TRBV24-1	NA	TRBJ2-3	TGTGCCACCAGTTCTACAGGGCTAGCACGCACAGATACGCAGTATTTT	CATSSTGLARTDTQYF
few	14	TRBV10-3	NA	TRBJ2-7	TGTGCCATCAGTCCCGACCCTAGCTCCTACGAGCAGTACTTC	CAISPDPSSYEQYF
NA	16	TRBV7-9	NA	TRBJ2-1	TGTGCCAGCAGCTTAGCAGAAACAGGGAGACGAAATGAGCAGTTCTTC	CASSLAETGRRNEQFF
few	14	TRBV10-2	NA	TRBJ2-1	TGCGCCAGCAGTGACTCGAGGGCCGGGAATGAGCAGTTCTTC	CASSDSRAGNEQFF